Shown below are 3 T cell receptor beta chains from a single sample sequenced in a study of blood T cell repertoires in COVID-19. Profiled with immunoSEQ multiplex PCR; TCRdb holds only in-frame clones, not every one. The sample consists of 250,000 or so clones, around 89% of them appearing once. The material sequenced was PBMCs or T cells enriched from blood (not recorded which). The receptors were gathered from a man aged 40-49 years who had recovered from COVID-19.

V usage is TRBV2 and J usage is TRBJ1-1; tentatively, D is TRBD1 (6 bases). The CDR3 consists of 14 residues. CDR1 and CDR2 (germline): SNHLY, FYNNEI. V lost 2 bases to trimming and J lost 5 bases, with 12 bases between them. Here the CDR3 reads CASSEHLRGTEAFF. The CDR3, as DNA: TGTGCCAGCAGTGAACACCTCAGGGGAACTGAAGCTTTCTTT.

The sample holds a few counts of this clone. This chain uses TRBV2 with TRBJ2-1; 7 bases line up with TRBD2. This CDR3 has 12 amino acids. The J segment lost 7 bases and the V segment lost 5 bases, leaving 2 bases of the junction unmatched. CDR1 SNHLY and CDR2 FYNNEI come from the germline V gene. CDR3 DNA: TGTGCCAGCAGTCTTAGCGGGAATGAGCAGTTCTTC. Amino acid sequence: CASSLSGNEQFF.

V and J are TRBV3-1 (or the pseudogene TRBV3-2) and TRBJ2-2; a possible D gene is TRBD1 (6 bases). Between the trimmed V and J ends, which lost 4 bases and 5 bases, there was a span of 14 bases. The CDR3 has 15 amino acids. Germline CDR1 and CDR2: LGHDT and YNNKEL (reference sequence). CDR3 sequence reads: CASSRGQHSTGELFF. The CDR3 nucleotides read TGTGCCAGCAGCCGTGGACAGCACTCGACCGGGGAGCTGTTTTTT.